This T cell receptor beta chain was sequenced during a study of blood T cells in healthy people across ages. Trimming took off 2 bases at V and 0 bases at J, with 8 bases between the two ends. There are 15 residues in the CDR3. The V gene's germline CDR1 is DFQATT and CDR2 SNEGSKA (reference sequence). Through a sample-barcoded 5' primer and a J-beta primer mix, a second PCR was run for roughly 7 to 12 cycles. One entry per CDR3 protein results from TCRdb running MiXCR on the 5' RACE reads. The sample lists roughly 800,000 distinct CDR3 sequences, about 62% occurring once. This clonotype was counted only a few times. The sample providers were healthy Caucasian people from Russia, aged roughly 6 to 90. At least 7 million PBMCs were isolated per sample.

The chain uses TRBV20-1 and TRBJ2-6; no clear D. What was sequenced was blood. The receptor's source is a man aged 30 to 45 in good health. The CDR3 spells CSARRTRSGANVLTF. Written as DNA, the CDR3 is TGCAGTGCTAGACGCACCCGCTCTGGGGCCAACGTCCTGACTTTC.